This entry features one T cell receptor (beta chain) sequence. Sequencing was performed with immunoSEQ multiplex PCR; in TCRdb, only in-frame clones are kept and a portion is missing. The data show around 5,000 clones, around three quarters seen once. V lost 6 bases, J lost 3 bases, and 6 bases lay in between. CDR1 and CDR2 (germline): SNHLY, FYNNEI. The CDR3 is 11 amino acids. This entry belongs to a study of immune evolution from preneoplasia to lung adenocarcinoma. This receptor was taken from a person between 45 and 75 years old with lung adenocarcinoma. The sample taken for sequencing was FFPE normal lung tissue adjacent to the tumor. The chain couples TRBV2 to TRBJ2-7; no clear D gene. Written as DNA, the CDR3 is TGTGCCAGCAGCTCCATCTACGAGCAGTACTTC. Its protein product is CASSSIYEQYF.